This T cell receptor beta chain emerged from a study of early T cells in non-severe SARS-CoV-2 infection. Study-wide background: Sequencing was performed on bulk RNA from unsorted whole blood, leaving chains unpaired.

Study results and limitations: Clonotype matching in VDJdb favored anti-spike CD8 responses and did not capture private and CD4 specificities.

Individually, cDNA molecules had unique molecular identifiers attached to them. Each CDR3 protein gets one entry after TCRdb re-called the 5' RACE reads with MiXCR. Here the sample spans roughly 50,000 distinct CDR3 sequences, over 5% being singletons. This clonotype was seen a handful of times. Its antigen is unidentified. The ends lost 2 bases at V and 4 bases at J; junction bases unmatched: 7. The CDR3 has 15 residues. CDR1 SGHTA and CDR2 FQGNSA come from the germline V gene. The sequencing input was whole blood. V and J are TRBV7-2 and TRBJ2-7; TRBD1 matches at 8 bases. This clonotype was obtained from an adult who was a healthcare worker with PCR-confirmed SARS-CoV-2 infection or an uninfected control (not recorded which). The CDR3 loop reads CASSLRAGGEYEQYF. The DNA for the CDR3 is TGTGCCAGCAGCTTACGGGCAGGGGGCGAGTACGAGCAGTACTTC.